Below, 24 T cell receptor beta chains from the same sample are listed, as sequenced in a study of neoadjuvant anti-PD-1 for oral cavity cancer. Some clones are missing from TCRdb's copy, which holds only in-frame ones; the method was immunoSEQ multiplex PCR. The sample has 15,000 to 20,000 clones, about 72% seen once. The specimen was PBMCs, collected before nivolumab (anti-PD-1) treatment. The receptors originated from a person between 35 and 79 years old with oral cavity squamous cell carcinoma.

This clone was detected once. The CDR3 here is CATRGGLGLVNEQFF. The CDR3 nucleotides are TGTGCCACTAGGGGGGGTCTGGGTTTGGTCAATGAGCAGTTCTTC. The J gene is TRBJ2-1, the V gene TRBV2; maybe TRBD2 (7 bases). The CDR3 has 15 amino acids. Trimming left V 10 bases short and J 6 bases short, with 22 bases between. From germline, CDR1 is SNHLY and CDR2 FYNNEI.

The chain combines TRBV6-5 with TRBJ2-1; 11 bases align to TRBD2. There are 14 residues in the CDR3. The ends lost 5 bases at V and 6 bases at J; junction bases unmatched: 3. CDR1 and CDR2 from the germline V gene are MNHEY and SVGAGI. The CDR3 spells CASSPGLAANEQFF. The CDR3 DNA follows: TGTGCCAGCAGTCCGGGACTAGCGGCCAATGAGCAGTTCTTC.

This clone was seen a few times. The chain has TRBV9 and TRBJ2-3, with 9 bases lining up with TRBD2. Germline V CDR1 and CDR2: SGDLS, YYNGEE. CDR3 length equals 18 residues. Trimming at V came to 3 bases and at J to 0 bases, leaving 11 bases not matched to a gene. CDR3 region: CASSGGPGLAASTDTQYF. The CDR3 nucleotides are TGTGCCAGCAGCGGAGGACCGGGACTAGCTGCTAGCACAGATACGCAGTATTTT.

The chain employs TRBV7-9 and TRBJ1-2, with 9 bases aligning to TRBD1. Germline CDR1 is SEHNR and CDR2 is FQNEAQ (reference sequence). With 6 bases clipped from V and 8 bases from J, the junction kept 10 bases outside the gene matches. The CDR3 sequence is 14 residues long. CDR3 loop: CASRTGQGWPGYTF. The CDR3 nucleotides are TGTGCCAGCAGAACGGGACAGGGTTGGCCCGGCTACACCTTC.

A single count supports this clone. The rearrangement uses TRBV29-1 and TRBJ2-2; D is perhaps TRBD1 (6 bases). The CDR3 has 13 amino acids. The germline gives CDR1 SQVTM, CDR2 ANQGSEA. V gave up 7 bases and J gave up 4 bases, with 13 bases separating them. As DNA, the CDR3 is TGCAGCGGATCAGGGGTTGTCACCGGGGAGCTGTTTTTT. Residues: CSGSGVVTGELFF.

The chain is built from TRBV2 and TRBJ2-5; D uncertain. This CDR3 has 11 amino acids. Deletions cut 4 bases from V and 4 bases from J, with 4 bases between. The germline V gene has CDR1 SNHLY and CDR2 FYNNEI. In nucleotides, the CDR3 is TGTGCCAGCAGTGTTGTAGAGACCCAGTACTTC. Protein product: CASSVVETQYF.

The chain combines TRBV10-3 with TRBJ2-3, with unresolved D. The ends were cut back, 4 bases at V and 4 bases at J, with 6 bases in the middle. The CDR3 runs to 12 residues. Per the germline V gene, CDR1 is ENHRY and CDR2 is SYGVKD. CDR3 residues: CAISASSDTQYF. The CDR3 bases are TGTGCCATCAGTGCCAGCTCAGATACGCAGTATTTT.

In this sample, this clone turned up a few times. CDR3 loop: CASSPQVGLYEQYF. The CDR3 bases are TGTGCCAGCAGCCCGCAGGTGGGACTCTACGAGCAGTACTTC. The chain couples TRBV2 to TRBJ2-7, with TRBD2 as a possible D gene (6 bases). In germline, CDR1 is SNHLY, CDR2 FYNNEI. Trimming pared 6 bases from V and 3 bases from J, leaving 15 bases between. This CDR3 spans 14 amino acids.

The J gene is TRBJ2-3, the V gene TRBV30; 8 positions match TRBD2. V trimming: 0 bases; J trimming: 6 bases; junction bases outside the gene matches: 5. From germline, CDR1 is GTSNPN and CDR2 SVGIG (reference sequence). There are 14 residues in the CDR3. The CDR3 region is CAWSVSGRGDTQYF. The CDR3 region has the DNA TGTGCCTGGAGTGTAAGCGGGAGAGGCGATACGCAGTATTTT. Full variable domain (outside the CDR3, taken from reference TRBV30 and TRBJ2-3): SQTIHQWPATLVQPVGSPLSLECTVEGTSNPNLYWYRQAAGRGLQLLFYSVGIGQISSEVPQNLSASRPQDRQFILSSKKLLLSDSGFYLCAWSVSGRGDTQYFGPGTRLTVL.

V and J are TRBV28 and TRBJ1-5; D is ambiguous. This CDR3 region has 15 residues. CDR1 MDHEN and CDR2 SYDVKM come from the germline V gene. With 1 base removed from V and 1 base from J, the gap between germline ends came to 8 bases. DNA of the CDR3: TGTGCCAGCAGTTTATTGCTCGCGAGCAATCAGCCCCAGCATTTT. This translates into CASSLLLASNQPQHF.

This clone appeared once. CDR3 sequence (DNA): TGTGCCAGCAGATCCGAGAATGAGCAGTTCTTC. As protein: CASRSENEQFF. V usage is TRBV2 and J usage is TRBJ2-1, with unresolved D. The V end was cut by 6 bases, the J end by 7 bases, with 7 bases between. Looked up from germline, CDR1 is SNHLY and CDR2 is FYNNEI. CDR3 length equals 11 residues.

The V and J genes are TRBV5-1 and TRBJ2-2; 8 bases line up with TRBD1. The CDR3 has 15 amino acids. The germline CDR1 and CDR2 sequences are SGHRS and YFSETQ. V trimming: 3 bases; J trimming: 6 bases; junction bases outside the gene matches: 7. The CDR3 region has the DNA TGCGCCAGCAGCTCGCAGACACAGGGGGCCGGGGAGCTGTTTTTT. As protein: CASSSQTQGAGELFF.

The chain joins TRBV2 to TRBJ2-7; TRBD1 or TRBD2 may be the D gene (5 bases each). Trimming stripped 6 bases from V and 0 bases from J, with 12 bases between. The CDR3 extends over 14 amino acids. Germline-derived CDR1 and CDR2 are SNHLY and FYNNEI. For the CDR3, the DNA is TGTGCCAGCAGGACCGGGGCCAACTCCTACGAGCAGTACTTC. Translated, it gives CASRTGANSYEQYF.

V usage is TRBV7-9 and J usage is TRBJ2-3; 14 bases match TRBD2. Germline CDR1 reads SEHNR; CDR2 reads FQNEAQ (reference sequence). Trimming at V came to 3 bases and at J to 4 bases, leaving 0 bases not matched to a gene. CDR3 length equals 15 residues. The CDR3 sequence is CASSLGLAGADTQYF. For the CDR3, the DNA is TGTGCCAGCAGCTTGGGACTAGCGGGAGCAGATACGCAGTATTTT.

V usage is TRBV15 and J usage is TRBJ2-7, with D unresolved. Germline CDR1 reads LNHNV; CDR2 reads YYDKDF (reference sequence). Trimming shortened V by 0 bases and J by 2 bases, and 8 bases separated the two germline ends. The CDR3 is made up of 14 amino acids. The chain's CDR3 is CATSRDLGTYEQYF. The DNA for the CDR3 is TGTGCCACCAGCAGAGACCTGGGCACCTACGAGCAGTACTTC.

CDR3 DNA: TGTGCCAGCAGTTTACAAGCGGGAGGTTTGACAGATACGCAGTATTTT. This sequence encodes CASSLQAGGLTDTQYF. V gene TRBV28 combines with J gene TRBJ2-3; 9 nucleotides match TRBD2. Per the germline V gene, CDR1 is MDHEN and CDR2 is SYDVKM. The CDR3 is 16 amino acids. V shed 2 bases, J shed 3 bases, and the junction held 6 bases outside the gene matches.

This clone was seen only a few times. The V and J genes are TRBV5-5 and TRBJ2-7; no firm D call. Trimming cost V 0 bases and J 5 bases, with 12 bases left between them. The CDR3 spans 14 residues. Germline values: CDR1 SGHKS, CDR2 YYEKEE (reference sequence). In DNA, the CDR3 is TGTGCCAGCAGCTTGGTCCAGACCCCTAACGAGCAGTACTTC. It yields the protein CASSLVQTPNEQYF.

V gene TRBV2 combines with J gene TRBJ2-5, with a tentative D call TRBD2 (6 bases). Germline CDR1 and CDR2: SNHLY and FYNNEI. CDR3 length: 18 residues. The V end lost 3 bases, the J end lost 1 base, and 21 bases lay between the germline ends. CDR3 nucleotides: TGTGCCAGCAGTGAGCGGGGTCCTTACTTCGATCCCCAAGAGACCCAGTACTTC. It translates to CASSERGPYFDPQETQYF.

The rearrangement joins TRBV30 to TRBJ1-2; TRBD1 agrees at 8 bases. After removal of 2 bases from V and 8 bases from J, the junction contained 10 bases not matched to a gene. This CDR3 has 14 amino acids. CDR1 is GTSNPN, CDR2 SVGIG, per germline (reference sequence). The CDR3 bases are TGTGCCTGGAGTCCTACGACAGGGGCGGGGGGCTACACCTTC. Its translation is CAWSPTTGAGGYTF.

In this sample, this clone turned up a few times. V usage is TRBV27 and J usage is TRBJ2-7; TRBD2 agrees at 8 bases. The CDR3 totals 18 residues. Germline lookup yields CDR1 MNHEY and CDR2 SMNVEV (reference sequence). V shed 3 bases and J 2 bases; nucleotides not matched to a gene: 15. CDR3 nucleotide sequence: TGTGCCAGCAGTTTTACCGTGACCGGGACTAGAAAGGCCTACGAGCAGTACTTC. As protein: CASSFTVTGTRKAYEQYF.

In its sample, this clone was seen a few times. The V call is TRBV5-1, the J call TRBJ2-5, with 7 nucleotides matching TRBD1. The CDR3 is made up of 14 amino acids. The V gene end was trimmed by 5 bases and the J gene end by 2 bases; junction bases not matched to a gene: 6. Germline assignment: CDR1 SGHRS and CDR2 YFSETQ. This CDR3 is CASRQGQSQETQYF. The CDR3 DNA is TGCGCCAGCAGACAGGGACAGTCTCAAGAGACCCAGTACTTC.

The CDR3 reads CASSDYPFELAGNRNEQFF. CDR3 nucleotide sequence: TGTGCCAGCAGTGACTACCCTTTTGAGCTAGCGGGAAATAGGAATGAGCAGTTCTTC. V is TRBV6-1 and J is TRBJ2-1; 9 nucleotides align to TRBD2. Looked up from germline, CDR1 is MNHNS and CDR2 is SASEGT. The J segment lost 7 bases and the V segment lost 3 bases, leaving 19 bases of the junction unmatched. The CDR3 totals 19 residues.

This clone has more than one count but fewer than ten. The V and J genes are TRBV19 and TRBJ2-1; D tentatively fits TRBD1 or TRBD2 (6 bases each). Germline V lookup: CDR1 LNHDA, CDR2 SQIVND (reference sequence). This CDR3 spans 15 amino acids. Trimming removed 3 bases from V and 3 bases from J, with 12 bases in between. Here the CDR3 reads CASSIGGGNYNEQFF. As DNA, the CDR3 is TGTGCCAGTAGTATTGGGGGCGGGAACTACAATGAGCAGTTCTTC.

This clone came up once. CDR3 residues: CATAPQDRGQPQHF. CDR3 DNA sequence: TGTGCCACCGCTCCACAGGACAGGGGCCAGCCCCAGCATTTT. This chain uses TRBV10-3 with TRBJ1-5, with TRBD1 identical over 9 bases. Germline values: CDR1 ENHRY, CDR2 SYGVKD. V lost 10 bases and J lost 7; bases outside the gene matches: 11. The CDR3 totals 14 residues.